The clone carrying this T cell receptor (beta chain) was detected a few times. What it recognizes is unknown. The source of the sample is a study of cytotoxic CD8 clonotypes in ibrutinib-treated CLL. Study-wide background: Partial response was seen in roughly 24 patients and complete response in 2; after median about 68 months, about 15 stayed remitted, around twelve progressed.

Overall study results and limits: On treatment, the uncommon public clonotypes contracted or remained stable.

Assay: immunoSEQ multiplex PCR; the TCRdb copy retains only in-frame clones and omits some. The sample consists of around 25,000 clones, about 64% of them appearing once. This sample comprised PBMCs, obtained after 24 months of ibrutinib treatment. The receptor was derived from a human donor with chronic lymphocytic leukemia.

The CDR3 loop reads CASSLVGGGNYGYTF. For the CDR3, the DNA is TGTGCCAGCAGCTTGGTAGGGGGCGGCAACTATGGCTACACCTTC. The rearrangement links TRBV5-6 to TRBJ1-2, with 7 bases lining up with TRBD1. CDR3 length: 15 residues. The V and J ends lost 0 bases and 2 bases, in that order; junction bases with no gene match: 4. Germline assignment: CDR1 SGHDT and CDR2 YYEEEE.